A selection of T cell receptor beta chains follows, all from one sample in a study of T cell changes during pregnancy in multiple sclerosis. TCRdb's copy holds only in-frame clones and misses some; the assay was immunoSEQ multiplex PCR. The repertoire includes under 40,000 clones, about 90% of them detected once, and around 0.39% sits in the top ten. This specimen was CD4+ T cells from peripheral blood mononuclear cells, taken in the third trimester of pregnancy. The receptors derive from a female donor in good health, enrolled as a control in a pregnancy study. The CDR3 runs from the conserved cysteine through the conserved F or W. The order of the fields is CDR3 DNA, CDR3 protein, D gene, clone size, J gene, V gene. D genes are given only for firm matches. Size values are once, few and many counts, or a class for expanded clones, and some rows have none.

CDR3 DNA: TGTGCCAGCAGCCAAGAACTACTAGCGGGAGTTGGGGCCAACGTCCTGACTTTC
CDR3 protein: CASSQELLAGVGANVLTF
D gene: TRBD2
clone size: -
J gene: TRBJ2-6
V gene: TRBV4-2

CDR3 DNA: TGTGCCAGCAGCCGAGGGGCCACTAGCGGGAGGGCTGGAGAGCAGTTCTTC
CDR3 protein: CASSRGATSGRAGEQFF
D gene: TRBD2
clone size: -
J gene: TRBJ2-1
V gene: TRBV27

CDR3 DNA: TGTGCCAGCAGCTTGGGGCAGGGGGCTGGCTACACCTTC
CDR3 protein: CASSLGQGAGYTF
D gene: TRBD1
clone size: -
J gene: TRBJ1-2
V gene: TRBV11-1

CDR3 DNA: TGTGCCAGCAACGGACACTGGAACACTGAAGCTTTCTTT
CDR3 protein: CASNGHWNTEAFF
D gene: -
clone size: -
J gene: TRBJ1-1
V gene: TRBV27

CDR3 DNA: TGTGCCAGCAGTCGGGACAATAGCAATCAGCCCCAGCATTTT
CDR3 protein: CASSRDNSNQPQHF
D gene: -
clone size: -
J gene: TRBJ1-5
V gene: TRBV25-1

CDR3 DNA: TGTGCCAGCAGCTTGTTGCAGGGGGCTTATGGCTACACCTTC
CDR3 protein: CASSLLQGAYGYTF
D gene: TRBD1
clone size: once
J gene: TRBJ1-2
V gene: TRBV5-4

CDR3 DNA: TGTGCCAGCAGCCCCCGGGACAGGCCAAATCAGCCCCAGCATTTT
CDR3 protein: CASSPRDRPNQPQHF
D gene: TRBD1
clone size: -
J gene: TRBJ1-5
V gene: TRBV7-8

CDR3 DNA: TGTGCCAGAACCTTGCGGGACAGGGGCTCCTACGAGCAGTACTTC
CDR3 protein: CARTLRDRGSYEQYF
D gene: TRBD1
clone size: once
J gene: TRBJ2-7
V gene: TRBV5-3

CDR3 DNA: TGTGCCAGCAGTTCAGATAGCAATCAGCCCCAGCATTTT
CDR3 protein: CASSSDSNQPQHF
D gene: -
clone size: -
J gene: TRBJ1-5
V gene: TRBV2

CDR3 DNA: TGTGCCAGCAGCCAACAGGGGGCGTTGGAAAAACTGTTTTTT
CDR3 protein: CASSQQGALEKLFF
D gene: TRBD1
clone size: -
J gene: TRBJ1-4
V gene: TRBV5-4

CDR3 DNA: TGTGCCAGCAGCCAGGGGGCTCTCACAGATACGCAGTATTTT
CDR3 protein: CASSQGALTDTQYF
D gene: -
clone size: once
J gene: TRBJ2-3
V gene: TRBV4-2

CDR3 DNA: TGTGCCAGCAGTTCGCCACAGGGGGCGAACACCGGGGAGCTGTTTTTT
CDR3 protein: CASSSPQGANTGELFF
D gene: TRBD1
clone size: -
J gene: TRBJ2-2
V gene: TRBV6-5

CDR3 DNA: TGTGCCAGCAGCCCTAAATCAAGCGGAAGCACAGATACGCAGTATTTT
CDR3 protein: CASSPKSSGSTDTQYF
D gene: -
clone size: -
J gene: TRBJ2-3
V gene: TRBV9

CDR3 DNA: TGTGCCACCAGCAGAGAGGGAACACGGGACAATCAGCCCCAGCATTTT
CDR3 protein: CATSREGTRDNQPQHF
D gene: -
clone size: few
J gene: TRBJ1-5
V gene: TRBV15

CDR3 DNA: TGTGCCAGCAGGGAGACAGAAGCTAACTATGGCTACACCTTC
CDR3 protein: CASRETEANYGYTF
D gene: -
clone size: -
J gene: TRBJ1-2
V gene: TRBV2

CDR3 DNA: TGCGCCAGCAGCTCCAAGGGGGGGGTGAACACTGAAGCTTTCTTT
CDR3 protein: CASSSKGGVNTEAFF
D gene: -
clone size: once
J gene: TRBJ1-1
V gene: TRBV5-1

CDR3 DNA: TGTGCCAGCAGCCCAAACTACGGGAACACCGGGGAGCTGTTTTTT
CDR3 protein: CASSPNYGNTGELFF
D gene: -
clone size: -
J gene: TRBJ2-2
V gene: TRBV4-2

CDR3 DNA: TGCGCCAGCAGCGGAACAGGGGTCCGGGAGACCCAGTACTTC
CDR3 protein: CASSGTGVRETQYF
D gene: TRBD1
clone size: -
J gene: TRBJ2-5
V gene: TRBV5-1

CDR3 DNA: TGTGCCAGCAGCTTATTCCCAGGGGGTAGGGGAGGCTACACCTTC
CDR3 protein: CASSLFPGGRGGYTF
D gene: TRBD1
clone size: -
J gene: TRBJ1-2
V gene: TRBV11-2

CDR3 DNA: TGTGCCAGCAGTTACTCGACAGGGGGCGACACCGGGGAGCTGTTTTTT
CDR3 protein: CASSYSTGGDTGELFF
D gene: TRBD1
clone size: -
J gene: TRBJ2-2
V gene: TRBV6-5

CDR3 DNA: TGCGCCAGCAGCTGGGGACAGGGTCAAGAGACCCAGTACTTC
CDR3 protein: CASSWGQGQETQYF
D gene: TRBD1
clone size: -
J gene: TRBJ2-5
V gene: TRBV5-1

CDR3 DNA: TGTGCCAGTAGTCCGCGTGGTCGCGGGAAAGGCGAGCAGTACTTC
CDR3 protein: CASSPRGRGKGEQYF
D gene: -
clone size: -
J gene: TRBJ2-7
V gene: TRBV19

CDR3 DNA: TGTGCCAGCAGTGAAGTCGGAGGAGGCCGTCGGTTCTTC
CDR3 protein: CASSEVGGGRRFF
D gene: -
clone size: -
J gene: TRBJ2-1
V gene: TRBV2

CDR3 DNA: TGTGCCAGCAGCTTAGTGGCTAGATGGGAGACCCAGTACTTC
CDR3 protein: CASSLVARWETQYF
D gene: -
clone size: -
J gene: TRBJ2-5
V gene: TRBV7-8

CDR3 DNA: TGTGCCAGCAGTGAACGGCCTAGCGGGAGTGGCGAGACCCAGTACTTC
CDR3 protein: CASSERPSGSGETQYF
D gene: TRBD2
clone size: -
J gene: TRBJ2-5
V gene: TRBV6-1

CDR3 DNA: TGCAGTGCGCTCGGAGAGACCCAGTACTTC
CDR3 protein: CSALGETQYF
D gene: -
clone size: once
J gene: TRBJ2-5
V gene: TRBV20-1

CDR3 DNA: TGCAGCGTTGAGAGGTTGGACAGGGTCTACAATGAGCAGTTCTTC
CDR3 protein: CSVERLDRVYNEQFF
D gene: TRBD1
clone size: -
J gene: TRBJ2-1
V gene: TRBV29-1

CDR3 DNA: TGTGCCAGCAGTGAACACGGTAAGGGACTAGCAACCACCCGCAATGAGCAGTTCTTC
CDR3 protein: CASSEHGKGLATTRNEQFF
D gene: TRBD2
clone size: -
J gene: TRBJ2-1
V gene: TRBV6-1

CDR3 DNA: TGTGCCAGCAACCTGGGACACCGGATCTATGGCTACACCTTC
CDR3 protein: CASNLGHRIYGYTF
D gene: -
clone size: -
J gene: TRBJ1-2
V gene: TRBV7-2

CDR3 DNA: TGTGCCAGCACCCCCCTCTCTAACTATGGCTACACCTTC
CDR3 protein: CASTPLSNYGYTF
D gene: -
clone size: once
J gene: TRBJ1-2
V gene: TRBV9

CDR3 DNA: TGCGCCAGCAGCTTGGGCGCGACTAGCGGGAGTGATACGCAGTATTTT
CDR3 protein: CASSLGATSGSDTQYF
D gene: TRBD2
clone size: -
J gene: TRBJ2-3
V gene: TRBV5-1

CDR3 DNA: TGTGCCAGCAGCTTAGCGCGGCAGCTGAACACTGAAGCTTTCTTT
CDR3 protein: CASSLARQLNTEAFF
D gene: -
clone size: -
J gene: TRBJ1-1
V gene: TRBV7-8

CDR3 DNA: TGTGCCAGTAGTCACGCAGGGATGAACACTGAAGCTTTCTTT
CDR3 protein: CASSHAGMNTEAFF
D gene: -
clone size: -
J gene: TRBJ1-1
V gene: TRBV19

CDR3 DNA: TGTGCCAGCAGCTTACAGACCTACGAGCAGTACTTC
CDR3 protein: CASSLQTYEQYF
D gene: -
clone size: once
J gene: TRBJ2-7
V gene: TRBV7-6

CDR3 DNA: TGTGCCAGCCGAACAGGGTTACACTCACCCCTCCACTTT
CDR3 protein: CASRTGLHSPLHF
D gene: -
clone size: once
J gene: TRBJ1-6
V gene: TRBV6-6

CDR3 DNA: TGTGCCATCAGCAGCGCCGGGACAGATTATGGCTACACCTTC
CDR3 protein: CAISSAGTDYGYTF
D gene: TRBD1
clone size: -
J gene: TRBJ1-2
V gene: TRBV10-3

CDR3 DNA: TGTGCCACCAGCAGAGAAGCGGGAGGGTACAATGAGCAGTTCTTC
CDR3 protein: CATSREAGGYNEQFF
D gene: TRBD2
clone size: -
J gene: TRBJ2-1
V gene: TRBV15

CDR3 DNA: TGTGCCAGCAGCACCTCCGGGACTAGCGGGAGTAAAGAGACCCAGTACTTC
CDR3 protein: CASSTSGTSGSKETQYF
D gene: TRBD2
clone size: -
J gene: TRBJ2-5
V gene: TRBV11-2

CDR3 DNA: TGTGCCAGCAGTTACCCGGGAGTCGGCACTGAAGCTTTCTTT
CDR3 protein: CASSYPGVGTEAFF
D gene: -
clone size: -
J gene: TRBJ1-1
V gene: TRBV6-5

CDR3 DNA: TGTGCCAGCAGTCCGACAGGGGCCAGAAACACCATATATTTT
CDR3 protein: CASSPTGARNTIYF
D gene: TRBD1
clone size: -
J gene: TRBJ1-3
V gene: TRBV6-5

CDR3 DNA: TGTGCCTGGCAGGGGTGGGGCTCCTACGAGCAGTACTTC
CDR3 protein: CAWQGWGSYEQYF
D gene: -
clone size: -
J gene: TRBJ2-7
V gene: TRBV30